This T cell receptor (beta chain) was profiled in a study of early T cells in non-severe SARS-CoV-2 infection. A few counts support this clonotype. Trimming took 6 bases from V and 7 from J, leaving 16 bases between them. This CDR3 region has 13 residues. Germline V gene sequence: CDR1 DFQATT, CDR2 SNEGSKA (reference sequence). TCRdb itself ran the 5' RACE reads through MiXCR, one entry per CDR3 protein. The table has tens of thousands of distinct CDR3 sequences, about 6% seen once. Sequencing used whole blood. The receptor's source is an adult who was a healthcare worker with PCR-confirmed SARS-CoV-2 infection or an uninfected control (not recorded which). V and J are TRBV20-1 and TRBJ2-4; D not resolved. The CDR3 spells CSAATTGSNIQYF. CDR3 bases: TGCAGTGCCGCCACGACTGGCAGTAACATTCAGTACTTC.